Listed below are T cell receptor beta chains from one sample, sequenced in a study of CXCR3-negative and CXCR3-positive naive CD8 T cells. TCRdb reprocessed the 5' RACE reads, keeping one entry per CDR3 protein, no DNA. This table lists 65,000 to 95,000 distinct CDR3 sequences. Material: naive CXCR3- CD8+ T cells from blood. All receptors come from a human donor in good health. Some clones in this sample may be carry-over from other donors' samples. Both conserved end residues are part of each CDR3. The order of the fields is J gene, V gene, CDR3 protein.

TRBJ1-6,TRBV4-2,CASSQIGEGSYNSPLHF
TRBJ1-6,TRBV28,CASSLRGPGRNSPLHF
TRBJ2-1,TRBV7-3,CASSPRPSWEQFF
TRBJ2-1,TRBV20-1,CSARVETARTLGFF
TRBJ2-1,TRBV12-3/TRBV12-4,CASSLSGRYYNEQFF
TRBJ1-1,TRBV29-1,CSVYGNTEAFF
TRBJ2-7,TRBV12-3/TRBV12-4,CASSLAGKREGYEQYF
TRBJ2-1,TRBV12-3/TRBV12-4,CASSVPTVGNEQFF
TRBJ2-1,TRBV14,CASSQAGAYNEQFF
TRBJ2-2,TRBV10-3,CAISDSKGSNTGELFF
TRBJ2-1,TRBV7-9,CASSSAGYEQFF
TRBJ2-1,TRBV29-1,CRCWEGQGCNEQFF
TRBJ2-1,TRBV20-1,CSGPFGNEQFF
TRBJ2-1,TRBV7-8,CASSSHSGGPRDEQFF
TRBJ2-1,TRBV7-3,CASGQDHEQFF
TRBJ2-5,TRBV7-9,CASSLMDIQETQYF
TRBJ2-2,TRBV6-5,CASSYSLAYTGELFF
TRBJ2-3,TRBV7-9,CASSLSGPTDTQYF
TRBJ2-7,TRBV29-1,CSVERGDRYEQYF
TRBJ2-1,TRBV7-8,CASSPGGGLEQFF
TRBJ2-6,TRBV28,CASSGTGPSGANVLTF
TRBJ2-1,TRBV20-1,CSARVGLAGGPSNNEQFF
TRBJ2-7,TRBV9,CASSVAQTGSSYEQYF
TRBJ1-2,TRBV6-2/TRBV6-3,CASSYTNYGYTF
TRBJ2-6,TRBV7-9,CASSRESGANVLTF
TRBJ2-5,TRBV20-1,CSARAVSVETQYF
TRBJ2-7,TRBV20-1,CSARGRGPYEQYF
TRBJ2-7,TRBV28,CATVLRGAYEQYF
TRBJ2-7,TRBV7-9,CASSWSGEEQYF
TRBJ2-1,TRBV6-4,CASALGARNEQFF
TRBJ2-7,TRBV13,CASSSISGGWYEQYF
TRBJ2-7,TRBV7-2,CASSAGTGHPTEQYF
TRBJ1-4,TRBV27,CASRPLTASNEKLFF
TRBJ2-1,TRBV28,CASSYRGSSYNEQFF
TRBJ2-1,TRBV5-5,CASSLALATNEQFF
TRBJ2-5,TRBV28,CASSLYRLQETQYF
TRBJ1-1,TRBV5-5,CASSPEMNTEAFF
TRBJ2-7,TRBV7-2,CASSLTSGMVEQYF
TRBJ2-1,TRBV7-9,CASSSADSHADGRFGQFF
TRBJ2-2,TRBV6-2/TRBV6-3,CASSSTAGELFF
TRBJ2-6,TRBV13,CASSIYQNPLSGANVLTF
TRBJ2-1,TRBV6-5,CASSYSKGDNEQFF
TRBJ2-1,TRBV28,CASSFPGNNEQFF
TRBJ2-1,TRBV28,CASSWLENEQFF
TRBJ2-2,TRBV6-5,CASSPTSPNTGELFF
TRBJ2-1,TRBV29-1,CSVEDGLSSYNEQFF
TRBJ2-7,TRBV5-1,CASSDSGTASYEQYF
TRBJ2-1,TRBV6-5,CASSLSAEGPNEQFF